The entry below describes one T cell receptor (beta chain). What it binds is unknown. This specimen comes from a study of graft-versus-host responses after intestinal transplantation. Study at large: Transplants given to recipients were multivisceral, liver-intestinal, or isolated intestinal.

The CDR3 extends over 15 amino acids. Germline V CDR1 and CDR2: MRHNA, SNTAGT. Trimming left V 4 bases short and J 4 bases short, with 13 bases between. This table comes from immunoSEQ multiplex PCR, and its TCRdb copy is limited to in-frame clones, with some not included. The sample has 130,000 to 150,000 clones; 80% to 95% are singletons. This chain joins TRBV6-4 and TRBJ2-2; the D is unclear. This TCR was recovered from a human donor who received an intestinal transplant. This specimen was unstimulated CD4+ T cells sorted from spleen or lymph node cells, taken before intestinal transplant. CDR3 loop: CASSGSPFPTGELFF. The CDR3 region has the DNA TGTGCCAGCAGTGGCTCACCATTTCCCACCGGGGAGCTGTTTTTT.